This TCR beta chain was captured in a study of early T cells in non-severe SARS-CoV-2 infection. TCRdb redid the calling of the 5' RACE reads with MiXCR, one entry per CDR3 protein. The repertoire holds 40,000 to 65,000 distinct CDR3 sequences, around 8% seen once, with roughly 8.8% in the top ten. The CDR3 loop spans 15 amino acids. V shed 5 bases, J shed 0 bases, and the junction held 4 bases outside the gene matches. CDR1 and CDR2 (germline): SGHTA, FQGNSA. This clonotype showed up many times. The source material was whole blood. The V gene is TRBV7-2, the J gene TRBJ1-3; 7 nucleotides match TRBD1. This clonotype originated in an adult who was a healthcare worker with PCR-confirmed SARS-CoV-2 infection or an uninfected control (not recorded which). The CDR3 DNA reads as TGTGCCAGCAGCCGGGACAGCTTCTCTGGAAACACCATATATTTT. The encoded protein is CASSRDSFSGNTIYF.